This entry describes one T cell receptor (beta chain). Its antigen is not known. These data originate in a study of shared clonotypes between healthy human individuals. Findings of the study overall: The authors sampled blood alone, and tissue repertoires likely differ.

From germline, CDR1 is SGHRS and CDR2 YFSETQ. The V end was cut by 4 bases, the J end by 6 bases, with 17 bases between. The CDR3 has 15 amino acids. Clones were sequenced by immunoSEQ multiplex PCR, and TCRdb holds only the in-frame ones, with some missing. The sample lists hundreds of thousands of clones, roughly 97% occurring once. What was sequenced was naive CD4+ T cells sorted from blood. Regarding subset: CD45RA+ positively selected. The chain carries TRBV5-1 and TRBJ1-3; possibly TRBD1 for D (5 bases). This receptor was identified in a woman aged 30 to 39 in good health. CDR3 region: CASSKNGGESNTIYF. The CDR3 DNA reads as TGCGCCAGCAGCAAAAACGGGGGGGAGTCAAACACCATATATTTT.